A single sample is the source of the 18 T cell receptor beta chains below, sequenced in a study of blood T cell repertoires in COVID-19. Some clones are missing from TCRdb's copy, which holds only in-frame ones; the method was immunoSEQ multiplex PCR. The sample contains fewer than 500,000 clones, nearly 90% of which appear only once. The sequencing input was PBMCs or T cells enriched from blood (not recorded which). The receptors come from a woman between 18 and 30 years old with acute COVID-19.

This chain connects TRBV30 to TRBJ2-7; 7 bases are a match to TRBD1. V was pared by 3 bases and J by 5 bases, with 10 bases of the junction left unmatched. CDR1 is GTSNPN, CDR2 SVGIG, per germline (reference sequence). The CDR3 contains 14 residues. The CDR3 is CAWRGVTGFNEQYF. The CDR3 DNA sequence: TGTGCCTGGAGAGGTGTGACAGGGTTCAACGAGCAGTACTTC.

CDR3 DNA: TGTGCCAGCAGTTACTCGTCTAGCGCTATAATGAAGCAGTTCTTC. This encodes CASSYSSSAIMKQFF. The gene calls are TRBV6-5 and TRBJ2-1; the D gene is possibly TRBD2 (6 bases). Deletions cut 0 bases from V and 11 bases from J, with 17 bases between. CDR3 size: 15 residues. Germline CDR1 is MNHEY and CDR2 is SVGAGI.

The genes are TRBV23-1 and TRBJ1-6; 9 positions match TRBD1. TRBV23-1 is assigned to the ORF class and has an uncertain function. The CDR3 consists of 18 residues. V was pared by 2 bases and J by 6 bases, with 11 bases of the junction left unmatched. The CDR3 nucleotides read TGCGCCAGCAGTCAAAGGGGGACAGGGTTCCCCCCTAATTCACCCCTCCACTTT. Translation: CASSQRGTGFPPNSPLHF.

The chain carries TRBV7-9 and TRBJ1-5, with unresolved D. The CDR3 has 14 amino acids. Germline loops: CDR1 SEHNR, CDR2 FQNEAQ (reference sequence). V was trimmed by 3 bases and J by 4 bases, leaving 10 bases between them. The CDR3 bases are TGTGCCAGCAGCTTGGGCGGGCCTAATCAGCCCCAGCATTTT. It yields the protein CASSLGGPNQPQHF.

This sequence joins TRBV11-2 and TRBJ1-6; 7 bases align to TRBD1. Germline CDR1 and CDR2: SGHAT and FQNNGV. The CDR3 has 15 residues. Germline trimming cut 3 bases from V and 8 bases from J; bases unmatched to any gene: 7. As DNA, the CDR3 is TGTGCCAGCAGCTTTGTGGCAGGGGGGTATTCACCCCTCCACTTT. Amino acid sequence: CASSFVAGGYSPLHF.

The rearrangement uses TRBV20-1 and TRBJ2-3; TRBD2 matches at 8 bases. Unmatched junction bases numbered 3, after V lost 3 bases and J lost 4 bases. The CDR3 runs to 13 residues. Germline values: CDR1 DFQATT, CDR2 SNEGSKA (reference sequence). CDR3 DNA: TGCAGTGCTAGTCTCGGGGGGGCAGATACGCAGTATTTT. It translates to CSASLGGADTQYF.

The gene calls are TRBV27 and TRBJ1-2; 9 nucleotides align to TRBD1. This CDR3 comprises 14 residues. Germline V gene lookup returns CDR1 MNHEY and CDR2 SMNVEV (reference sequence). The V segment lost 2 bases and the J segment 4 bases; nucleotides outside the gene matches: 2. Here the CDR3 DNA reads TGTGCCAGCAGTTTAACAGGGGGCTTCTATGGCTACACCTTC. This encodes CASSLTGGFYGYTF.

This chain joins TRBV9 and TRBJ2-1; 10 nucleotides agree with TRBD2. This CDR3 comprises 16 residues. Germline CDR1 reads SGDLS; CDR2 reads YYNGEE. Unmatched junction bases numbered 5, after V lost 3 bases and J lost 2 bases. The CDR3 spells CASSASGRGAYNEQFF. CDR3 DNA: TGTGCCAGCAGCGCGAGCGGGAGGGGGGCCTACAATGAGCAGTTCTTC.

V is TRBV19 and J is TRBJ1-5, with D uncertain. CDR3 length: 13 amino acids. V dropped 10 bases and J dropped 6 bases, with 16 bases sitting between them. CDR1 is LNHDA and CDR2 is SQIVND in the germline V gene (reference sequence). The CDR3 coding sequence is TGTGCCACCCAAGGGAGTGTTGTTCAGCCCCAGCATTTT. Residues: CATQGSVVQPQHF.

This clone was picked up one time. The V and J genes are TRBV19 and TRBJ1-4, with D uncertain. The CDR3 contains 14 residues. From germline, CDR1 is LNHDA and CDR2 SQIVND (reference sequence). Trimming left V 4 bases short and J 5 bases short, with 11 bases between. CDR3: CASSTGRRNEKLFF. The CDR3 DNA reads as TGTGCCAGTAGTACAGGACGGAGGAATGAAAAACTGTTTTTT.

The V gene is TRBV14, the J gene TRBJ2-3; D is possibly TRBD2 (5 bases). Germline loops: CDR1 SGHDN, CDR2 FVKESK. The length of the CDR3 is 15 residues. Between the trimmed V and J ends, which lost 5 bases and 2 bases, there was a span of 14 bases. CDR3 DNA: TGTGCCAGCAGCGAGGTTGGCGGGTTCACAGATACGCAGTATTTT. Its translation: CASSEVGGFTDTQYF.

This clone was seen more than once but under ten times. The V gene is TRBV27, the J gene TRBJ2-3; a possible D gene is TRBD2 (5 bases). Deletions cut 3 bases from V and 3 bases from J, with 7 bases between. Germline V gene sequence: CDR1 MNHEY, CDR2 SMNVEV (reference sequence). The CDR3 runs 13 residues. This CDR3 is CASSFGGTDTQYF. Written as DNA, the CDR3 is TGTGCCAGCAGTTTTGGCGGGACAGATACGCAGTATTTT.

The gene calls are TRBV27 and TRBJ2-7; 9 nucleotides agree with TRBD1. Germline CDR1 MNHEY, CDR2 SMNVEV (reference sequence). The CDR3 is made up of 15 amino acids. V dropped 5 bases and J dropped 6; count of bases not matched to a gene: 11. The CDR3 protein is CASSLGGTGTPEQYF. The CDR3 coding sequence is TGTGCCAGCAGTCTAGGTGGGACAGGGACCCCCGAGCAGTACTTC.

This chain links TRBV5-1 with TRBJ2-7, with TRBD1 identical over 10 bases. The germline V gene encodes CDR1 SGHRS and CDR2 YFSETQ. V shed 4 bases, J shed 4 bases, and the junction held 5 bases outside the gene matches. This CDR3 region has 14 residues. The CDR3 loop reads CASSTGQGGYEQYF. The CDR3 nucleotides are TGCGCCAGCAGCACCGGACAGGGGGGGTACGAGCAGTACTTC.

This sequence joins TRBV5-8 and TRBJ1-5; 9 bases fit TRBD1. Unmatched junction bases numbered 9, after V lost 4 bases and J lost 7 bases. CDR3 length equals 15 residues. Germline CDR1 reads SGHTS; CDR2 reads YDEGEE. Here the CDR3 reads CASSPGVGQGQPQHF. The CDR3 DNA sequence: TGTGCCAGCAGCCCTGGTGTGGGACAGGGACAGCCCCAGCATTTT.

The rearrangement links TRBV5-1 to TRBJ1-1, with no clear D. Looked up from germline, CDR1 is SGHRS and CDR2 is YFSETQ. The CDR3 has 13 residues. V was shortened by 0 bases and J by 0 bases, with 3 bases between the two germline ends. The CDR3 DNA reads as TGCGCCAGCAGCTTGGCGGTGAACACTGAAGCTTTCTTT. Translation: CASSLAVNTEAFF.

The DNA for the CDR3 is TGTGCCAGCAGTTACGAGCAGGGGGGAAACACCATATATTTT. It specifies CASSYEQGGNTIYF. V usage is TRBV6-5 and J usage is TRBJ1-3, with D perhaps TRBD1 (6 bases). The V end was cut by 2 bases, the J end by 4 bases, with 9 bases between. This CDR3 is built from 14 residues. Per the germline V gene, CDR1 is MNHEY and CDR2 is SVGAGI.

This clone turned up a few times. V and J are TRBV6-5 and TRBJ1-4, with 8 positions matching TRBD1. V lost 6 bases, J lost 5 bases, and 5 bases stayed unmatched. There are 14 residues in the CDR3. Germline CDR1 MNHEY, CDR2 SVGAGI. The CDR3 here is CASSPDRDNEKLFF. CDR3 DNA: TGTGCCAGCAGCCCGGACAGGGACAATGAAAAACTGTTTTTT.